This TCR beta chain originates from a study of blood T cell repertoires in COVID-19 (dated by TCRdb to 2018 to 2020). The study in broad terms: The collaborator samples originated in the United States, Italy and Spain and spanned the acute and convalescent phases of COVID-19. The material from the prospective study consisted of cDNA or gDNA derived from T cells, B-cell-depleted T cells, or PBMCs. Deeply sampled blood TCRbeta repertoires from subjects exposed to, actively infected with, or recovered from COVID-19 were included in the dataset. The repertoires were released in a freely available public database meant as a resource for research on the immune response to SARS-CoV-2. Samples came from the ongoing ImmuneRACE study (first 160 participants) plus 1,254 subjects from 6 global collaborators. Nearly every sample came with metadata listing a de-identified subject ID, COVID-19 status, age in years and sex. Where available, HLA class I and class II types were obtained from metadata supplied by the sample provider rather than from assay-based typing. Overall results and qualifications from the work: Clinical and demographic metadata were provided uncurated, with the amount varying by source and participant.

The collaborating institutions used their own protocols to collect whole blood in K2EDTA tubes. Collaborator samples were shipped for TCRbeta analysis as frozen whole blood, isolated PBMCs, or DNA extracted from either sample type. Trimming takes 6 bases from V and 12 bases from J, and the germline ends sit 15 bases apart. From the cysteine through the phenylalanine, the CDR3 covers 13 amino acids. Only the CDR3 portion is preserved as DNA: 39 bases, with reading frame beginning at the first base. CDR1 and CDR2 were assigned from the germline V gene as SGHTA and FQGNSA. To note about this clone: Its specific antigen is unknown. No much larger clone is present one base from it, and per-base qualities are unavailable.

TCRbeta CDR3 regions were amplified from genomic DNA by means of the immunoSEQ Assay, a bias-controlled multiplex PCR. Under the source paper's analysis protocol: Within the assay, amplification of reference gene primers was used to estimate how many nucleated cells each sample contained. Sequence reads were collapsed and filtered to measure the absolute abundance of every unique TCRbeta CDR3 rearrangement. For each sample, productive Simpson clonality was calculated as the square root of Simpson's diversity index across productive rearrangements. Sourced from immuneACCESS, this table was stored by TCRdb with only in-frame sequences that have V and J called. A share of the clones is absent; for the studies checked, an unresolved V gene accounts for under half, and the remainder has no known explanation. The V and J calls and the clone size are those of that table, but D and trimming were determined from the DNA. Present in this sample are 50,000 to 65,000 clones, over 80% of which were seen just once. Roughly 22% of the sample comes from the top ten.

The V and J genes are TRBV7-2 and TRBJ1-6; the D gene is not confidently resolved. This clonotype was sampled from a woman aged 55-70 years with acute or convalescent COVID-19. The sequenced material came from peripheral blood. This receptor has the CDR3 CASSGDRGRPLHF. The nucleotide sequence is TGTGCCAGCAGTGGAGATCGGGGTAGACCCCTCCACTTT.